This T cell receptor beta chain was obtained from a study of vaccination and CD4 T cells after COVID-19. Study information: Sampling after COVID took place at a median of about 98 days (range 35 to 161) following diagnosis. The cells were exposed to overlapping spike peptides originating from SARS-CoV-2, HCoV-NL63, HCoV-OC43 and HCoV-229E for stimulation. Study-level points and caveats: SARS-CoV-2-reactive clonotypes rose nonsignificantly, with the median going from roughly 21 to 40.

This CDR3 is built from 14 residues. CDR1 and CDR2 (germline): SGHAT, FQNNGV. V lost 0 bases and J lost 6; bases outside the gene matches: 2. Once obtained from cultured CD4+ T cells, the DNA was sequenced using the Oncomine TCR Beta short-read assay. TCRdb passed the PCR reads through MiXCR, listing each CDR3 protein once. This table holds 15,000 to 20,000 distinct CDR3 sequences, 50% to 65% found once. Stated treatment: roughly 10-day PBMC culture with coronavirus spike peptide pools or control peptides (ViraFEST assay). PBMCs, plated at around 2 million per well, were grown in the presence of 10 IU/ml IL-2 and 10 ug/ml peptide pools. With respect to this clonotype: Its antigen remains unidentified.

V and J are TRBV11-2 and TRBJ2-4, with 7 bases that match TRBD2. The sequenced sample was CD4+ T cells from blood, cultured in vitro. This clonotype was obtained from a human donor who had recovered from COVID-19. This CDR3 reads CASSLEIAGNIQYF. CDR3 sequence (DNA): TGTGCCAGCAGCTTAGAGATAGCGGGAAACATTCAGTACTTC.